This T cell receptor beta chain was found in a study of monozygotic twins with inflammatory bowel disease. Germline CDR1 and CDR2: MDHEN and SYDVKM. The CDR3 has 15 residues. The RNA usage for each TCR library was roughly 3,700 ng of total RNA. TCRdb reprocessed the 5' RACE reads, with one entry per CDR3 protein and no DNA. Its table lists about 300,000 distinct CDR3 sequences. The chain uses TRBV28 and TRBJ1-4. Sequencing was performed on blood. The clonotype comes from a human donor with ulcerative colitis or Crohn's disease, or a healthy co-twin of an affected twin (not recorded which). The CDR3 is CASSSPASLNEKLFF.